This T cell receptor (beta chain) was captured by sequencing in a study of control samples from healthy donors and cancer patients. Here immunoSEQ multiplex PCR was the method, and the copy in TCRdb shows in-frame clones only, minus some. The profile covers 150,000 or so clones, with around 94% appearing a single time and about an eighth taken by the ten largest. Germline values: CDR1 KGHSH, CDR2 LQKENI. This CDR3 region has 13 residues. Between the trimmed V and J ends, which lost 5 bases and 1 base, there was a span of 8 bases. This receptor was taken from a man aged 35 to 55 in good health. J is TRBJ2-5 and V is TRBV18; weak D call: TRBD1 (6 bases). Sequencing used blood. The CDR3 region has the DNA TGTGCCAGCTCAACAGGGTTCCAAGAGACCCAGTACTTC. This translates into CASSTGFQETQYF. The full variable domain, with the rest looked up from reference TRBV18 and TRBJ2-5, is NAGVMQNPRHLVRRRGQEARLRCSPMKGHSHVYWYRQLPEEGLKFMVYLQKENIIDESGMPKERFSAEFPKEGPSILRIQQVVRGDSAAYFCASSTGFQETQYFGPGTRLLVL.